A selection of T cell receptor beta chains follows, all from one sample in a study of blood T cell repertoires in COVID-19. Method: immunoSEQ multiplex PCR; TCRdb's copy keeps in-frame clones and lacks some. The top ten hold about 2.3% of the sample, which has over 150,000 clones, approximately 91% seen once. The sequenced sample consisted of peripheral blood. Receptors were obtained from a man aged 18 to 29 with acute or convalescent COVID-19. Both conserved end residues are part of each CDR3. D genes are given only for firm matches. Not every row has a clone size; where given, it reads once, few, many or a size class.

D gene: .; V gene: TRBV27; clone size: once; J gene: TRBJ1-2; CDR3 protein: CASSLFSRGAKDYTF; CDR3 DNA: TGTGCCAGCAGTTTATTTTCCAGGGGAGCAAAAGACTACACCTTC
D gene: .; V gene: TRBV5-1; clone size: .; J gene: TRBJ2-3; CDR3 protein: CASSLTTTDTQYF; CDR3 DNA: TGCGCCAGCAGCCTGACTACCACAGATACGCAGTATTTT
D gene: .; V gene: TRBV30; clone size: once; J gene: TRBJ1-2; CDR3 protein: CAWSPRGDYGYTF; CDR3 DNA: TGTGCCTGGAGTCCCAGGGGTGACTATGGCTACACCTTC
D gene: .; V gene: TRBV24-1; clone size: .; J gene: TRBJ1-5; CDR3 protein: CASSGNSAQPQHF; CDR3 DNA: TGTGCCTCCTCAGGGAACTCCGCACAGCCCCAGCATTTT
D gene: .; V gene: TRBV5-1; clone size: .; J gene: TRBJ1-5; CDR3 protein: CASSLAGVDITPQHF; CDR3 DNA: TGCGCCAGCAGCTTGGCCGGGGTAGATATTACGCCCCAGCATTTT
D gene: .; V gene: TRBV7-9; clone size: .; J gene: TRBJ2-1; CDR3 protein: CASSLDMGGAEQFF; CDR3 DNA: TGTGCCAGCAGCTTAGATATGGGGGGAGCCGAGCAGTTCTTC
D gene: .; V gene: TRBV29-1; clone size: .; J gene: TRBJ2-7; CDR3 protein: CSVEGEAGGYEQYF; CDR3 DNA: TGCAGCGTTGAAGGGGAGGCAGGGGGCTACGAGCAGTACTTC
D gene: TRBD1; V gene: TRBV28; clone size: .; J gene: TRBJ1-2; CDR3 protein: CASSSPGQGARGYTF; CDR3 DNA: TGTGCCAGCAGTTCCCCCGGACAGGGGGCAAGGGGCTACACCTTC
D gene: .; V gene: TRBV7-9; clone size: .; J gene: TRBJ1-1; CDR3 protein: CASSSRQTMNTEAFF; CDR3 DNA: TGTGCCAGCAGCTCCAGACAGACCATGAACACTGAAGCTTTCTTT
D gene: .; V gene: TRBV9; clone size: .; J gene: TRBJ2-1; CDR3 protein: CASSPSSGSFNEQFF; CDR3 DNA: TGTGCCAGCAGCCCCTCCAGTGGGAGTTTTAATGAGCAGTTCTTC
D gene: .; V gene: TRBV15; clone size: .; J gene: TRBJ1-2; CDR3 protein: CATSRQPRAANYGYTF; CDR3 DNA: TGTGCCACCAGCAGGCAGCCCAGGGCGGCCAACTATGGCTACACCTTC
D gene: .; V gene: TRBV5-1; clone size: .; J gene: TRBJ1-6; CDR3 protein: CASSPVVQGLPLHF; CDR3 DNA: TGCGCCAGCAGTCCGGTGGTCCAGGGCCTCCCCCTCCACTTT
D gene: .; V gene: TRBV5-1; clone size: .; J gene: TRBJ1-1; CDR3 protein: CASRLSDMNTEAFF; CDR3 DNA: TGCGCCAGCCGCCTAAGTGACATGAACACTGAAGCTTTCTTT
D gene: TRBD1; V gene: TRBV27; clone size: .; J gene: TRBJ2-7; CDR3 protein: CASRPGTGDYEQYF; CDR3 DNA: TGTGCCAGCAGGCCCGGGACAGGGGACTACGAGCAGTACTTC
D gene: .; V gene: TRBV3-1/TRBV3-2; clone size: .; J gene: TRBJ1-2; CDR3 protein: CASSQVAGSYAYTF; CDR3 DNA: TGTGCCAGCAGCCAAGTGGCTGGTTCGTATGCCTACACCTTC
D gene: TRBD1; V gene: TRBV10-3; clone size: .; J gene: TRBJ1-5; CDR3 protein: CAISESPGQGFGNQPQHF; CDR3 DNA: TGTGCCATCAGTGAGTCCCCGGGACAGGGTTTCGGCAATCAGCCCCAGCATTTT
D gene: TRBD1; V gene: TRBV7-9; clone size: .; J gene: TRBJ1-2; CDR3 protein: CASSALRRGLDYGYTF; CDR3 DNA: TGTGCCAGCAGCGCCCTCCGAAGGGGGCTTGACTATGGCTACACCTTC
D gene: .; V gene: TRBV5-1; clone size: .; J gene: TRBJ2-5; CDR3 protein: CASSLIGGRETQYF; CDR3 DNA: TGCGCCAGCAGCTTGATTGGTGGGAGAGAGACCCAGTACTTC
D gene: TRBD2; V gene: TRBV5-4; clone size: .; J gene: TRBJ2-2; CDR3 protein: CASSAKGLDTGELFF; CDR3 DNA: TGTGCCAGCAGCGCGAAGGGACTAGACACCGGGGAGCTGTTTTTT
D gene: .; V gene: TRBV19; clone size: .; J gene: TRBJ2-5; CDR3 protein: CASSLPSQGLYQETQYF; CDR3 DNA: TGTGCCAGTAGTCTACCTTCGCAGGGGTTATACCAAGAGACCCAGTACTTC
D gene: TRBD1; V gene: TRBV7-8; clone size: .; J gene: TRBJ1-4; CDR3 protein: CASSSPGQGARSTNEKLFF; CDR3 DNA: TGTGCCAGCAGCTCACCGGGACAGGGGGCCCGATCAACTAATGAAAAACTGTTTTTT
D gene: TRBD1; V gene: TRBV2; clone size: .; J gene: TRBJ1-2; CDR3 protein: CASSYGQATYGYTF; CDR3 DNA: TGTGCCAGCAGTTACGGACAGGCGACCTATGGCTACACCTTC
D gene: TRBD2; V gene: TRBV6-2/TRBV6-3; clone size: .; J gene: TRBJ2-3; CDR3 protein: CASSYGAGGIADTQYF; CDR3 DNA: TGTGCCAGCAGTTATGGGGCGGGAGGGATAGCAGATACGCAGTATTTT
D gene: TRBD1; V gene: TRBV5-1; clone size: .; J gene: TRBJ2-1; CDR3 protein: CASSTGTVGPLNEQFF; CDR3 DNA: TGCGCCAGCAGCACAGGGACAGTCGGGCCCCTTAATGAGCAGTTCTTC
D gene: TRBD2; V gene: TRBV4-2; clone size: .; J gene: TRBJ2-3; CDR3 protein: CASSQDGGTSGYF; CDR3 DNA: TGTGCCAGCAGCCAAGATGGGGGGACTAGTGGGTATTTT
D gene: TRBD1; V gene: TRBV7-9; clone size: .; J gene: TRBJ2-5; CDR3 protein: CASSPSLRTGRETQYF; CDR3 DNA: TGTGCCAGCAGTCCCAGCCTCCGGACAGGGAGGGAGACCCAGTACTTC
D gene: .; V gene: TRBV21-1; clone size: .; J gene: TRBJ1-1; CDR3 protein: CASSHSLEQGPFMNTEAFF; CDR3 DNA: TGTGCCAGCAGCCACTCTTTAGAACAGGGGCCCTTTATGAACACTGAAGCTTTCTTT
D gene: .; V gene: TRBV6-6; clone size: .; J gene: TRBJ1-6; CDR3 protein: CASRREGFNSPLHF; CDR3 DNA: TGTGCCAGCCGGAGGGAGGGATTTAATTCACCCCTCCACTTT
D gene: .; V gene: TRBV3-1/TRBV3-2; clone size: once; J gene: TRBJ1-2; CDR3 protein: CASSQGPGGVGYTF; CDR3 DNA: TGTGCCAGCAGCCAGGGCCCGGGGGGGGTTGGCTACACCTTC
D gene: TRBD2; V gene: TRBV11-2; clone size: .; J gene: TRBJ2-2; CDR3 protein: CASNKGLAGGPNTGELFF; CDR3 DNA: TGTGCCAGCAATAAGGGACTAGCGGGAGGCCCGAACACCGGGGAGCTGTTTTTT
D gene: .; V gene: TRBV24-1; clone size: .; J gene: TRBJ1-5; CDR3 protein: CATSDFGDQPQHF; CDR3 DNA: TGTGCCACCAGTGACTTCGGGGATCAGCCCCAGCATTTT
D gene: .; V gene: TRBV7-6; clone size: .; J gene: TRBJ2-1; CDR3 protein: CASSFIGTGTYNEQFF; CDR3 DNA: TGTGCCAGCAGCTTTATAGGAACAGGGACCTACAATGAGCAGTTCTTC
D gene: TRBD1; V gene: TRBV7-6; clone size: .; J gene: TRBJ2-2; CDR3 protein: CASSLGRTGGPGELFF; CDR3 DNA: TGTGCCAGCAGCTTAGGGAGGACAGGGGGCCCCGGGGAGCTGTTTTTT
D gene: .; V gene: TRBV20-1; clone size: .; J gene: TRBJ2-1; CDR3 protein: CSASSAVAYNEQFF; CDR3 DNA: TGCAGTGCTAGTTCGGCGGTTGCCTACAATGAGCAGTTCTTC
D gene: .; V gene: TRBV30; clone size: .; J gene: TRBJ2-3; CDR3 protein: CACRTGENTDTQYF; CDR3 DNA: TGTGCCTGTCGAACGGGGGAGAACACAGATACGCAGTATTTT
D gene: .; V gene: TRBV12-3/TRBV12-4; clone size: .; J gene: TRBJ1-2; CDR3 protein: CASSNQGFYGYTF; CDR3 DNA: TGTGCCAGCAGTAACCAGGGGTTCTATGGCTACACCTTC
D gene: .; V gene: TRBV21-1; clone size: .; J gene: TRBJ1-6; CDR3 protein: CASLPPGDHNSPLHF; CDR3 DNA: TGTGCCAGCCTCCCCCCCGGGGATCATAATTCACCCCTCCACTTT
D gene: .; V gene: TRBV3-1/TRBV3-2; clone size: .; J gene: TRBJ2-7; CDR3 protein: CASSQYSREQYF; CDR3 DNA: TGTGCCAGCAGCCAATACTCGAGGGAGCAGTACTTC
D gene: .; V gene: TRBV5-5; clone size: few; J gene: TRBJ1-5; CDR3 protein: CASSPSEYQPQHF; CDR3 DNA: TGTGCCAGCAGCCCCTCCGAGTATCAGCCCCAGCATTTT
D gene: .; V gene: TRBV11-2; clone size: .; J gene: TRBJ1-5; CDR3 protein: CASSLSLTENQPQHF; CDR3 DNA: TGTGCCAGCAGCTTAAGCTTGACAGAGAATCAGCCCCAGCATTTT
D gene: .; V gene: TRBV2; clone size: .; J gene: TRBJ1-5; CDR3 protein: CASSGQSNQPQHF; CDR3 DNA: TGTGCCAGCAGTGGGCAGAGCAATCAGCCCCAGCATTTT
D gene: TRBD1; V gene: TRBV23-1; clone size: .; J gene: TRBJ2-7; CDR3 protein: CASSQGQGPPEQYF; CDR3 DNA: TGCGCCAGCAGTCAGGGACAGGGACCCCCCGAGCAGTACTTC
D gene: .; V gene: TRBV6-5; clone size: .; J gene: TRBJ2-7; CDR3 protein: CASSLQGENEQYF; CDR3 DNA: TGTGCCAGCAGTTTGCAGGGTGAAAACGAGCAGTACTTC
D gene: TRBD2; V gene: TRBV15; clone size: .; J gene: TRBJ2-3; CDR3 protein: CATSRGLAGGSTDTQYF; CDR3 DNA: TGTGCCACCAGCAGAGGACTAGCGGGAGGAAGCACAGATACGCAGTATTTT
D gene: .; V gene: TRBV7-2; clone size: .; J gene: TRBJ1-2; CDR3 protein: CASSLDRNVGYTF; CDR3 DNA: TGTGCCAGCAGCCTAGACAGGAATGTGGGCTACACCTTC
D gene: TRBD1; V gene: TRBV7-9; clone size: .; J gene: TRBJ1-1; CDR3 protein: CASSPQTGGDTEAFF; CDR3 DNA: TGTGCCAGCAGCCCCCAGACAGGGGGGGACACTGAAGCTTTCTTT
D gene: TRBD1; V gene: TRBV5-1; clone size: .; J gene: TRBJ1-1; CDR3 protein: CASSSGQGSAEAFF; CDR3 DNA: TGCGCCAGCAGCTCGGGACAGGGGAGCGCTGAAGCTTTCTTT
D gene: .; V gene: TRBV10-1; clone size: .; J gene: TRBJ2-7; CDR3 protein: CASSRPPGQIYEQYF; CDR3 DNA: TGCGCCAGCAGCCGACCGCCAGGACAGATTTACGAGCAGTACTTC
D gene: TRBD2; V gene: TRBV10-1; clone size: .; J gene: TRBJ2-7; CDR3 protein: CASSESLAGPYEQYF; CDR3 DNA: TGCGCCAGCAGTGAGTCGTTAGCGGGCCCCTACGAGCAGTACTTC
D gene: TRBD1; V gene: TRBV15; clone size: once; J gene: TRBJ1-5; CDR3 protein: CATSRDGTGSNQPQHF; CDR3 DNA: TGTGCCACCAGCAGAGACGGGACAGGGAGCAATCAGCCCCAGCATTTT
D gene: TRBD2; V gene: TRBV9; clone size: .; J gene: TRBJ2-1; CDR3 protein: CASSVGAGGHYNEQFF; CDR3 DNA: TGTGCCAGCAGCGTAGGGGCGGGAGGGCATTACAATGAGCAGTTCTTC
D gene: .; V gene: TRBV5-1; clone size: .; J gene: TRBJ2-5; CDR3 protein: CASSLPYQETQYF; CDR3 DNA: TGCGCCAGCAGCTTGCCCTATCAAGAGACCCAGTACTTC